Listed below are T cell receptor beta chains from one sample, sequenced in a study of cytomegalovirus exposure and HLA in healthy donors. Assay: immunoSEQ multiplex PCR; the TCRdb copy retains only in-frame clones and omits some. The sample has 95,000 to 100,000 clones; less than 9.5% are singletons. Sequences were obtained from PBMCs. The receptors come from a man aged 50-59 years in good health and CMV-seropositive. CDR3s include the opening cysteine and the closing phenylalanine or tryptophan. Fields, in order: CDR3 protein, CDR3 DNA, clone size, D gene, J gene, V gene. D genes are given only for firm matches. Clone sizes are given selectively: once, few, many, or a class where the clone is expanded.

CAISVDRLYEQYF,TGTGCCATCAGTGTGGACAGGCTCTACGAGCAGTACTTC,NA,TRBD1,TRBJ2-7,TRBV10-3
CASSETGFNSPLHF,TGTGCCAGTAGCGAGACAGGGTTCAATTCACCCCTCCACTTT,few,TRBD1,TRBJ1-6,TRBV19
CASSLDYEGAGETQYF,TGTGCCAGCAGCTTGGATTATGAGGGGGCGGGTGAGACCCAGTACTTC,NA,TRBD1,TRBJ2-5,TRBV5-6
CASSLAGTGGYEQYF,TGTGCCAGCAGCTTAGCCGGGACAGGGGGCTACGAGCAGTACTTC,few,TRBD1,TRBJ2-7,TRBV7-2
CASSVASDTYEQYF,TGTGCCAGCAGCGTTGCTTCGGACACTTACGAGCAGTACTTC,NA,NA,TRBJ2-7,TRBV9
CASSGGLDEQFF,TGTGCCAGCAGCGGCGGGCTGGATGAGCAGTTCTTC,many,NA,TRBJ2-1,TRBV28
CASSLQSGGDYGYTF,TGTGCCAGCAGCTTACAGAGCGGGGGAGACTATGGCTACACCTTC,few,NA,TRBJ1-2,TRBV21-1
CASSLLAGGYSYNSPLHF,TGTGCCAGCAGCTTGTTGGCGGGGGGCTATTCCTATAATTCACCCCTCCACTTT,NA,NA,TRBJ1-6,TRBV5-4
CASSEGRGYGYSF,TGTGCCAGCAGTGAGGGCAGGGGCTATGGCTACTCCTTC,NA,NA,TRBJ1-2,TRBV2
CASSERGGFPYNEQFF,TGTGCCAGCAGTGAACGCGGTGGCTTTCCCTACAATGAGCAGTTCTTC,few,NA,TRBJ2-1,TRBV6-1
CASSSQRQGAWNTEAFF,TGCGCCAGCAGCTCCCAAAGACAGGGGGCATGGAACACTGAAGCTTTCTTT,NA,TRBD1,TRBJ1-1,TRBV5-1
CASSQPFLPCYSGNQPQHF,TGTGCCAGCAGCCAACCCTTTCTTCCCTGTTATAGCGGCAATCAGCCCCAGCATTTT,NA,NA,TRBJ1-5,TRBV14
CASSEFRRGYYEQYF,TGTGCCAGCAGTGAATTCCGGAGAGGGTATTACGAGCAGTACTTC,NA,NA,TRBJ2-7,TRBV25-1
CASSLAAGDTYGYTF,TGTGCCAGCAGCTTGGCGGCAGGGGATACCTATGGCTACACCTTC,NA,NA,TRBJ1-2,TRBV5-5
CASSEGRFAGNTIYF,TGTGCCAGCAGTGAAGGCAGGTTCGCTGGAAACACCATATATTTT,few,NA,TRBJ1-3,TRBV6-1
CASTGSSSYNSPLHF,TGTGCATCGACAGGGAGTAGCTCCTATAATTCACCCCTCCACTTT,NA,TRBD1,TRBJ1-6,TRBV30
CASSLGGQQNQPQHF,TGCGCCAGCAGCTTGGGAGGGCAGCAGAACCAGCCCCAGCATTTT,few,NA,TRBJ1-5,TRBV5-1
CASSLGGSTYNEQFF,TGTGCCAGCAGCTTAGGGGGTTCAACCTACAATGAGCAGTTCTTC,NA,NA,TRBJ2-1,TRBV5-8
CAWSAGDYGYTF,TGTGCCTGGAGCGCGGGGGACTATGGCTACACCTTC,few,NA,TRBJ1-2,TRBV30
CASIPNSGNTEAFF,TGTGCCAGTATACCTAATTCAGGGAACACTGAAGCTTTCTTT,few,NA,TRBJ1-1,TRBV6-1
CASSQAQRASNQPQHF,TGCGCCAGCAGCCAAGCCCAGAGGGCTAGCAATCAGCCCCAGCATTTT,few,NA,TRBJ1-5,TRBV4-1
CASSDRQLTDTQYF,TGTGCCAGCAGTGACAGGCAGTTAACAGATACGCAGTATTTT,few,NA,TRBJ2-3,TRBV25-1
CASGNGQTYQETQYF,TGTGCTAGTGGCAACGGACAGACGTACCAAGAGACCCAGTACTTC,NA,NA,TRBJ2-5,TRBV12-5
CAISDQGSFNYGYTF,TGTGCCATCAGTGATCAGGGGTCCTTTAACTATGGCTACACCTTC,NA,NA,TRBJ1-2,TRBV10-3
CSAASGRSTDTQYF,TGCAGCGCTGCTAGCGGGAGGAGCACAGATACGCAGTATTTT,NA,TRBD2,TRBJ2-3,TRBV29-1
CASSLVFSGYSYEQYF,TGCGCCAGCAGCTTGGTCTTTAGCGGGTATTCCTACGAGCAGTACTTC,few,TRBD2,TRBJ2-7,TRBV5-1
CASSPQGTSHEQYF,TGTGCCAGCAGCCCTCAGGGGACTAGTCACGAGCAGTACTTC,NA,TRBD2,TRBJ2-7,TRBV7-9
CASSVAGTRDEQYF,TGTGCCAGCAGCGTAGCCGGGACAAGGGACGAGCAGTACTTC,NA,NA,TRBJ2-7,TRBV9
CASSLLAEVNEQFF,TGTGCCAGCAGTTTATTAGCGGAGGTTAATGAGCAGTTCTTC,many,NA,TRBJ2-1,TRBV27
CASSQSSQGEAFF,TGTGCCAGCAGCCAATCAAGCCAGGGCGAAGCTTTCTTT,few,NA,TRBJ1-1,TRBV16
CASSPPQGGYNEQFF,TGTGCCAGCTCACCACCGCAGGGAGGGTACAATGAGCAGTTCTTC,NA,TRBD2,TRBJ2-1,TRBV18
CASSLSGNTGELFF,TGCGCCAGCAGCTTAAGCGGGAACACCGGGGAGCTGTTTTTT,NA,NA,TRBJ2-2,TRBV5-1
CASSSTSGRAGAGELFF,TGCGCCAGCAGCAGTACTAGCGGGAGGGCCGGAGCCGGGGAGCTGTTTTTT,NA,TRBD2,TRBJ2-2,TRBV5-1
CSATGGGKIDTQYF,TGCAGCGCCACGGGGGGGGGCAAAATAGATACGCAGTATTTT,NA,TRBD2,TRBJ2-3,TRBV29-1
CASTDSTFSYEQYF,TGTGCCAGCACTGACAGTACCTTCTCCTACGAGCAGTACTTC,few,NA,TRBJ2-7,TRBV25-1
CAWSLKDGSSYEQYF,TGTGCCTGGAGTCTCAAAGATGGCAGCTCCTACGAGCAGTACTTC,few,NA,TRBJ2-7,TRBV30
CAWSVQGHRDHEQFF,TGTGCCTGGAGTGTACAAGGGCACAGGGACCATGAGCAGTTCTTC,few,NA,TRBJ2-1,TRBV30
CASGPPWDTSNTEAFF,TGTGCTAGTGGCCCTCCGTGGGACACTTCTAACACTGAAGCTTTCTTT,few,NA,TRBJ1-1,TRBV12-5
CASSYSGGNYNEQFF,TGTGCCAGCAGTTACTCGGGCGGGAACTACAATGAGCAGTTCTTC,few,NA,TRBJ2-1,TRBV6-6
CATNSGRDEQYF,TGTGCCACTAACAGCGGCCGGGACGAGCAGTACTTC,NA,NA,TRBJ2-7,TRBV2
CASSARTGSQETQYF,TGCGCCAGCAGTGCCCGGACAGGCTCTCAAGAGACCCAGTACTTC,NA,TRBD1,TRBJ2-5,TRBV10-1
CASLAENTGELFF,TGTGCCAGTCTAGCGGAGAACACCGGGGAGCTGTTTTTT,few,TRBD2,TRBJ2-2,TRBV9